This record concerns one T cell receptor (beta chain) sequence. The record originates from a study of blood T cell repertoires in COVID-19. Overall study context: Samples representing acute and convalescent COVID-19 were sourced from the United States, Italy and Spain. Sources were T cells, B-cell-depleted T cells, or PBMCs; the material itself was cDNA or gDNA.

Original handling: Amplification of reference gene primers provided the estimated nucleated cell counts. The protocol was immunoSEQ multiplex PCR, while the TCRdb copy is restricted to in-frame clones and leaves out a portion. V and J calls and clone size are copied from that table; D and trimming were computed from the DNA. The sample comprises about 270,000 clones, approximately 87% of which are singletons, and about an eighth rests with the top ten. The TCR was taken from a woman aged 25 to 39 with COVID-19, enrolled during active disease. Sequenced material: peripheral blood.

The CDR3: CASSLGAGGGSYEQYF. The CDR3 DNA is TGTGCCAGCAGCTTGGGAGCGGGGGGTGGTTCCTACGAGCAGTACTTC. The V gene is TRBV5-4, the J gene TRBJ2-7, with TRBD2 matching 9 bases. Germline CDR1 and CDR2: SGHNT and YYREEE (reference sequence). Trimming took 0 bases from V and 1 from J; bases not matched to a gene: 5. CDR3 length: 16 amino acids.